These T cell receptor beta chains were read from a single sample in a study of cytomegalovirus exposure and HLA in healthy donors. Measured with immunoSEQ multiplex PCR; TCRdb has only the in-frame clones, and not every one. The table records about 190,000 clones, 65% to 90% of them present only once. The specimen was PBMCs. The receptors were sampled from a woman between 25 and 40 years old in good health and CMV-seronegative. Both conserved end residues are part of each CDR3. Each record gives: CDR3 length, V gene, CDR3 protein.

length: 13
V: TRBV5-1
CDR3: CASSLETGTEAFF

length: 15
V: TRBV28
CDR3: CASSFWGATNEKLFF

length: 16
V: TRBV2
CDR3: CASIKLTSGRGETQYF

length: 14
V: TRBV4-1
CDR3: CASSSQRGLNEQFF

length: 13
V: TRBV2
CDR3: CASNRGFQETQYF

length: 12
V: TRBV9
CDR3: CASSPFTGELFF

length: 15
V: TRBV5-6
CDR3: CASSLRQGAGQPQHF

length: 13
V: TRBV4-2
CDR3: CASSLHTSGEQFF

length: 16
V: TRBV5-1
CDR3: CASSLGYGQGRSEQYF

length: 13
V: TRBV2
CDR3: CASSKQGIGELFF

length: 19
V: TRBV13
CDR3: CASSSTTGTSGERWETQYF

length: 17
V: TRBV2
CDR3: CASSEALGLTSGATQYF

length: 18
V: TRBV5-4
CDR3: CASSPIRLAGGRTDTQYF

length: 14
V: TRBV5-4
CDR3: CASSAGLDPYEQYF

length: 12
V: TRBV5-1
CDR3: CASSQQINEQFF

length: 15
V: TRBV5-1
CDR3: CASSPTQGQLYEQYF

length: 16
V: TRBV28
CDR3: CASSRLGQGIMEPQHF

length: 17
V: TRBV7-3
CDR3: CASSFLAGAVNTGELFF

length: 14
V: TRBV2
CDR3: CASSEERVGTPQHF

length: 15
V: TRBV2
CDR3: CASSERQGVVQPQHF

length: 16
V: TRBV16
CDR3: CASSQFDDGGQETQYF

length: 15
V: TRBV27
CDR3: CASSHGLAADYEQYF

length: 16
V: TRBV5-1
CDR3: CASSLDLVRGGGEQYF

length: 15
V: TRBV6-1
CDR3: CASTRLAGGQETQYF

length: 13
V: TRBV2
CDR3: CASSLGTSYGYTF

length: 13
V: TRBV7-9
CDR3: CASSPRRQSEQYF

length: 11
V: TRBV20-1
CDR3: CSALRTYEQYF

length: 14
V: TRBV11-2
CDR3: CASSPGGGNQPQHF

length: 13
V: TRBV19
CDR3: CASSPTVSYEQYF